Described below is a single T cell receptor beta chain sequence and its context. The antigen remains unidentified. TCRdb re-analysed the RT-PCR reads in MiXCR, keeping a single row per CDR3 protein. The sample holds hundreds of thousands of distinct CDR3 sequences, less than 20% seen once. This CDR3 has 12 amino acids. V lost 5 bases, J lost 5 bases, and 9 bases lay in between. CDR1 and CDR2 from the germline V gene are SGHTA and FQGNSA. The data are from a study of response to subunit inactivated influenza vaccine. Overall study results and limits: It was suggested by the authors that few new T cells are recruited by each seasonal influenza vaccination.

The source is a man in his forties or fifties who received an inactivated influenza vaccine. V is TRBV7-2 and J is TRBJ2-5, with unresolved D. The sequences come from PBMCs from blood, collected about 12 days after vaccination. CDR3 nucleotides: TGTGCCAGCAGCCGTCCATGGGAGACCCAGTACTTC. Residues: CASSRPWETQYF.